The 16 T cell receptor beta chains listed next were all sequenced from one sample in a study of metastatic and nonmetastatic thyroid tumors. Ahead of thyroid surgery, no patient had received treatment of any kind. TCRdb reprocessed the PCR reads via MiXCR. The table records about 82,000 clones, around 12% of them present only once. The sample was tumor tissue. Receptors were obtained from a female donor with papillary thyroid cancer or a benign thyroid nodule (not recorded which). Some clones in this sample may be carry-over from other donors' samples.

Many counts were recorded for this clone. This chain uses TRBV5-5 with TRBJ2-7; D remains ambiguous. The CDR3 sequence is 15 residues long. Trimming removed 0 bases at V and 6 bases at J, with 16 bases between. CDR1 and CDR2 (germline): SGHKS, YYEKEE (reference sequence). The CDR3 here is CASSLAVGRTGEQYF. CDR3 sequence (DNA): TGTGCCAGCAGCTTGGCGGTCGGACGAACGGGCGAGCAGTACTTC.

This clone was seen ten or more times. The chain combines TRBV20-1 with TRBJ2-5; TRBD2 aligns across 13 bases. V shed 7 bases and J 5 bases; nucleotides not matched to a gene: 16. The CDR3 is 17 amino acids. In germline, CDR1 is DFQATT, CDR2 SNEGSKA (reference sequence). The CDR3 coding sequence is TGCAGTGAGTCGGACAGGGCGGGGACTAGCGGGAAGGAGACCCAGTACTTC. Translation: CSESDRAGTSGKETQYF.

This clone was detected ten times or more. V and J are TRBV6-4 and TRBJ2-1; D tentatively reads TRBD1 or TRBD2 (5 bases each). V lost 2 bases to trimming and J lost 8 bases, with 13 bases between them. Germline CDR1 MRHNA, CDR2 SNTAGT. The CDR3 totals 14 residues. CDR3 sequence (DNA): TGTGCCAGCAGTGACAGGGGAGCTAGGGATGAGCAGTTCTTC. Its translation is CASSDRGARDEQFF.

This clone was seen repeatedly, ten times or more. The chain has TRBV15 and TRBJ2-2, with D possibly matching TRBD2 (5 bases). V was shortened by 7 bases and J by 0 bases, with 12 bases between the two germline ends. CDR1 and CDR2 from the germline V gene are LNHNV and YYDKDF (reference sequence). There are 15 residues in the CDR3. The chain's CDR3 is CATNREGTNTGELFF. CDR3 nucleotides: TGTGCCACCAACCGCGAGGGAACGAACACCGGGGAGCTGTTTTTT.

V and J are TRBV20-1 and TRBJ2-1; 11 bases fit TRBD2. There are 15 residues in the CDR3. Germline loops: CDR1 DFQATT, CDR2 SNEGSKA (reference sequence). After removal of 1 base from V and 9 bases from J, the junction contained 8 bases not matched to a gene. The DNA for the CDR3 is TGCAGTGCTAGAGGCCTAGCGGGAGGAGTCACTGAGCAGTTCTTC. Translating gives CSARGLAGGVTEQFF.

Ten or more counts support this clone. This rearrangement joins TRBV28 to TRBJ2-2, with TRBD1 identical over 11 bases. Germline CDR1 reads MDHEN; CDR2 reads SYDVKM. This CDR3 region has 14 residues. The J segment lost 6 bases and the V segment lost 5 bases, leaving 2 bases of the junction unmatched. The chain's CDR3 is CASSGGQGAGELFF. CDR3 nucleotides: TGTGCCAGCAGTGGGGGACAGGGGGCCGGGGAGCTGTTTTTT.

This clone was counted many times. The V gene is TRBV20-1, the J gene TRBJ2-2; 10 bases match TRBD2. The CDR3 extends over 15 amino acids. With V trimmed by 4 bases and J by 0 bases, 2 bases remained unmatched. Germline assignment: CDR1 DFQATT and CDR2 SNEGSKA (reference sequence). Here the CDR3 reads CSAIGLAANTGELFF. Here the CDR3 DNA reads TGCAGTGCTATCGGACTAGCGGCGAACACCGGGGAGCTGTTTTTT.

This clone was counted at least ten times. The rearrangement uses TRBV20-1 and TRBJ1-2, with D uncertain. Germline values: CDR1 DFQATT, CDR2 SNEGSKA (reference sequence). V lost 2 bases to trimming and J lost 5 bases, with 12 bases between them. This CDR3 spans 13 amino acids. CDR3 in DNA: TGCAGTGCTAGATTAGTCACAGTATATGGCTACACCTTC. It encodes CSARLVTVYGYTF.

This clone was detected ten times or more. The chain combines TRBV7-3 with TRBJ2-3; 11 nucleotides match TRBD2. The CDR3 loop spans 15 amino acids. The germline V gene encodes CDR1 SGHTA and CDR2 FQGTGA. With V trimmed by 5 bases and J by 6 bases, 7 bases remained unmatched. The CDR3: CASSPSSGRWDTQYF. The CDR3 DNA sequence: TGTGCCAGCAGCCCATCTAGCGGGAGGTGGGATACGCAGTATTTT. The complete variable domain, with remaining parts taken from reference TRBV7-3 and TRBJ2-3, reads GAGVSQTPSNKVTEKGKYVELRCDPISGHTALYWYRQSLGQGPEFLIYFQGTGAADDSGLPNDRFFAVRPEGSVSTLKIQRTERGDSAVYLCASSPSSGRWDTQYFGPGTRLTVL.

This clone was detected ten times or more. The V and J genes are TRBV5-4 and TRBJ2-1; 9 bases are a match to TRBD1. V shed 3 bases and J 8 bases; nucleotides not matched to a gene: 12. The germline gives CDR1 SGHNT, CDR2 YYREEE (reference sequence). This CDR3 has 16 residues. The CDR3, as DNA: TGTGCCAGCAGCTCCCCGGGACAGGGAAAAAGGGATGAGCAGTTCTTC. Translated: CASSSPGQGKRDEQFF. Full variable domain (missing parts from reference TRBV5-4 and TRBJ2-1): ETGVTQSPTHLIKTRGQQVTLRCSSQSGHNTVSWYQQALGQGPQFIFQYYREEENGRGNFPPRFSGLQFPNYSSELNVNALELDDSALYLCASSSPGQGKRDEQFFGPGTRLTVL.

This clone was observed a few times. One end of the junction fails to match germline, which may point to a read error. The CDR3 reads CASSEKDRTLLVF. Here the CDR3 DNA reads TGTGCCAGCAGTGAAAAGGATCGGACGCTACTAGTTTTC. J is TRBJ2-6 and V is TRBV6-1; possibly TRBD2 for D (5 bases). CDR1 and CDR2 (germline): MNHNS, SASEGT. The CDR3 sequence is 13 residues long.

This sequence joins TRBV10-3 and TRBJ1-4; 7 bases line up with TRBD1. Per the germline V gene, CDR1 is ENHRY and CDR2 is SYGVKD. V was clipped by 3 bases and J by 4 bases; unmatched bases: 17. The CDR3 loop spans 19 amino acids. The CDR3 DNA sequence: TGTGCCATCAGTGACCTCGCCCATCCACAGACAGGGTGTAATGAAAAACTGTTTTTT. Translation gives CAISDLAHPQTGCNEKLFF.

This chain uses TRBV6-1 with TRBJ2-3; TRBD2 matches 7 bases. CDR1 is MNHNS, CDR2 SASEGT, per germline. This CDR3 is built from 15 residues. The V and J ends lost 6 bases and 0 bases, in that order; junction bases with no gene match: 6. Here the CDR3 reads CASSRSGVSTDTQYF. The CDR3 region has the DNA TGTGCCAGCAGCCGGAGCGGGGTAAGCACAGATACGCAGTATTTT.

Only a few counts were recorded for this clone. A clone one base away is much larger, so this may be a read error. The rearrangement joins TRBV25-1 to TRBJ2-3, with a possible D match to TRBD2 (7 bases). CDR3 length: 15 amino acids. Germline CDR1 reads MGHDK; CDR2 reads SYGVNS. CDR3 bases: TGTGTCAGCAGTGAATGGGGGGGGCCAATAGATACGCAGTATTTT. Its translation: CVSSEWGGPIDTQYF.

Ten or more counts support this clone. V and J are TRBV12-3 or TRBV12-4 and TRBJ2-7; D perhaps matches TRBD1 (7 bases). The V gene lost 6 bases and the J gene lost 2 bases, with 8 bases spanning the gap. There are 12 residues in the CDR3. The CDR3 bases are TGTGCCAGCAGCAGGGGGGCCTACGAGCAGTACTTC. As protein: CASSRGAYEQYF.

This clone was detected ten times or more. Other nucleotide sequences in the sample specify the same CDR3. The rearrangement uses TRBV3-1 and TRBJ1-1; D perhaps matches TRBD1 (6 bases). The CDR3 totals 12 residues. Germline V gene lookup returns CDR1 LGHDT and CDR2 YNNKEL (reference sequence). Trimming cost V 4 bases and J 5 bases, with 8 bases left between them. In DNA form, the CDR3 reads TGTGCCAGCAGCCCAACAGGGACTGAAGCTTTCTTT. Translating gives CASSPTGTEAFF. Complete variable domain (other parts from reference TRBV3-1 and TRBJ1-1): DTAVSQTPKYLVTQMGNDKSIKCEQNLGHDTMYWYKQDSKKFLKIMFSYNNKELIINETVPNRFSPKSPDKAHLNLHINSLELGDSAVYFCASSPTGTEAFFGQGTRLTVV.